This T cell receptor (beta chain) was sequenced for a study of blood T cell repertoires in COVID-19. In the study overall: Some COVID-19 samples were acute and others convalescent; all came from the United States, Italy and Spain.

TCRdb's copy holds only in-frame clones and misses some; the assay was immunoSEQ multiplex PCR. The table includes nearly 40,000 clones, approximately 84% detected once. This clone was seen just once. This TCR derives from a middle-aged man with active or convalescent COVID-19. The material sequenced was peripheral blood.

This CDR3 is CATSLGGGALETQYF. CDR3 coding DNA: TGTGCCACCAGTCTTGGCGGGGGGGCCTTGGAGACCCAGTACTTC. The J gene is TRBJ2-5, the V gene TRBV15, with TRBD2 identical over 9 bases. V was clipped by 6 bases and J by 5 bases; unmatched bases: 10. The CDR3 is 15 residues long. In germline, CDR1 is LNHNV, CDR2 YYDKDF (reference sequence).